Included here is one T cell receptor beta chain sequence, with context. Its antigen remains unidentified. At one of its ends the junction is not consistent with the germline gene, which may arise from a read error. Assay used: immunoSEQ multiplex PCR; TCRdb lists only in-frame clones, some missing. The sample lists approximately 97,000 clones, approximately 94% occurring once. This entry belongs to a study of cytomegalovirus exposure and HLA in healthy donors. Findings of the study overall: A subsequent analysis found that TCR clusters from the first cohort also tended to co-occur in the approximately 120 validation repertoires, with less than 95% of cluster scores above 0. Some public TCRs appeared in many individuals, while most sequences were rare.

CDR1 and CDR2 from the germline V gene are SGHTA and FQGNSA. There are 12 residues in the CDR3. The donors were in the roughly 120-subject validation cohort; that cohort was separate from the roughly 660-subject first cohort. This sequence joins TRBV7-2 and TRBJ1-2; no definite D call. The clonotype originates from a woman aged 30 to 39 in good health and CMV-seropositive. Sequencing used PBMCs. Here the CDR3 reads CASRLVSYGYTF. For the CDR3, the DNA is TGTGCCAGCAGATTAGTCAGCTATGGCTACACCTTC.